Listed below are T cell receptor beta chains from one sample, sequenced in a study of shared clonotypes between healthy human individuals. Assay used: immunoSEQ multiplex PCR; TCRdb lists only in-frame clones, some missing. Here the sample spans over 850,000 clones, 78% being singletons. The sample was memory CD4+ T cells from PBMCs. All receptors come from a man between 18 and 35 years old in good health. Some clones in this sample may be carry-over from other donors' samples. Each CDR3 is given with its conserved first and last residue. The D gene is left open where the match is weak. Only part of the rows carry a size: once, few, many, or a class if the clone is expanded.

v_call: TRBV27; clone_size: few; d_call: NA; j_call: TRBJ1-2; cdr3_nt: TGTGCCAGCAGTTCCGCCGGACACAGAAGTAACTATGGCTACACCTTC; cdr3_aa: CASSSAGHRSNYGYTF
v_call: TRBV5-1; clone_size: NA; d_call: NA; j_call: TRBJ2-3; cdr3_nt: TGCGCCAGCAGCTTTGACCGGGATACGCAGTATTTT; cdr3_aa: CASSFDRDTQYF
v_call: TRBV7-3; clone_size: NA; d_call: NA; j_call: TRBJ2-6; cdr3_nt: TGTGCCAGCAGCTTAATGGGACACCTCTCTGGGGCCAACGTCCTGACTTTC; cdr3_aa: CASSLMGHLSGANVLTF
v_call: TRBV6-1; clone_size: NA; d_call: TRBD1; j_call: TRBJ1-4; cdr3_nt: TGTGCCAGCAGGCCTCGGGAGGGGGCTTTTGAAAAACTGTTTTTT; cdr3_aa: CASRPREGAFEKLFF
v_call: TRBV6-1; clone_size: NA; d_call: TRBD2; j_call: TRBJ2-7; cdr3_nt: TGTGCCAGCAGAAGTAGCGGGAGCGCCTACGAGCAGTACTTC; cdr3_aa: CASRSSGSAYEQYF
v_call: TRBV4-2; clone_size: few; d_call: NA; j_call: TRBJ2-7; cdr3_nt: TGTGCCAGCAGCCAAGACGACGTGGGCCCGAGAGGCGAGCAGTACTTC; cdr3_aa: CASSQDDVGPRGEQYF
v_call: TRBV28; clone_size: NA; d_call: NA; j_call: TRBJ2-1; cdr3_nt: TGTGCCAGCAGTTTACCCTCCGGACAGTACAATGAGCAGTTCTTC; cdr3_aa: CASSLPSGQYNEQFF
v_call: TRBV4-2; clone_size: once; d_call: TRBD2; j_call: TRBJ2-3; cdr3_nt: TGTGCCAGCAGCCACGGACTAGCGGATAGCACAGATACGCAGTATTTT; cdr3_aa: CASSHGLADSTDTQYF
v_call: TRBV5-1; clone_size: once; d_call: NA; j_call: TRBJ1-1; cdr3_nt: TGCGCCAGCAGCTTGGGGGCGGGGGCTGAAGCTTTCTTT; cdr3_aa: CASSLGAGAEAFF
v_call: TRBV7-9; clone_size: NA; d_call: NA; j_call: TRBJ2-3; cdr3_nt: TGTGCCAGCAGGTCCCCGTTGGCTACAACAACAGTTTTT; cdr3_aa: CASRSPLATTTVF
v_call: TRBV28; clone_size: NA; d_call: TRBD1; j_call: TRBJ1-1; cdr3_nt: TGTGCCTCCTCGTCAGGGGGGGTTTTCACTGAAGCTTTCTTT; cdr3_aa: CASSSGGVFTEAFF
v_call: TRBV10-2; clone_size: NA; d_call: NA; j_call: TRBJ2-1; cdr3_nt: TGCGCCAGCAGTGAGGTTGGTAGCGAGAATGAGCAGTTCTTC; cdr3_aa: CASSEVGSENEQFF
v_call: TRBV2; clone_size: NA; d_call: NA; j_call: TRBJ1-1; cdr3_nt: TGTGCCAGCAGTGAAGTCCGACTGAGGGGAGCTTTCTTT; cdr3_aa: CASSEVRLRGAFF
v_call: TRBV16; clone_size: once; d_call: TRBD1; j_call: TRBJ1-5; cdr3_nt: TGTGCCAGCAGCGGGACAGGGGGGCGGCAGCCCCAGCATTTT; cdr3_aa: CASSGTGGRQPQHF
v_call: TRBV29-1; clone_size: NA; d_call: NA; j_call: TRBJ1-2; cdr3_nt: TGCAGCGTCCAATCATCCCAGGTGGCCTATGGCTACACCTTC; cdr3_aa: CSVQSSQVAYGYTF
v_call: TRBV2; clone_size: NA; d_call: NA; j_call: TRBJ1-5; cdr3_nt: TGTGCCAGCAGTGCAGGGCATCAGCCCCAGCATTTT; cdr3_aa: CASSAGHQPQHF
v_call: TRBV19; clone_size: few; d_call: NA; j_call: TRBJ1-1; cdr3_nt: TGTGCCAGTAGTCTCCAGGAGAACACTGAAGCTTTCTTT; cdr3_aa: CASSLQENTEAFF
v_call: TRBV4-1; clone_size: few; d_call: NA; j_call: TRBJ1-2; cdr3_nt: TGCGCCAGCAGCCAAATGGCCCTTGACGTAAGTTGGGATGGCTACACCTTC; cdr3_aa: CASSQMALDVSWDGYTF
v_call: TRBV11-2; clone_size: NA; d_call: TRBD2; j_call: TRBJ2-3; cdr3_nt: TGTGCCAGCGCGTGGGCTAGCGGATACACAGATACGCAGTATTTT; cdr3_aa: CASAWASGYTDTQYF
v_call: TRBV18; clone_size: NA; d_call: TRBD1; j_call: TRBJ2-1; cdr3_nt: TGTGCCAGCTCACCACAGGGACAGGGGGAATACAATGAGCAGTTCTTC; cdr3_aa: CASSPQGQGEYNEQFF
v_call: TRBV4-1; clone_size: NA; d_call: NA; j_call: TRBJ1-2; cdr3_nt: TGCGCCAGCAGCCAAGAGGCAGGTTCCTATGGCTACACCTTC; cdr3_aa: CASSQEAGSYGYTF
v_call: TRBV7-3; clone_size: NA; d_call: NA; j_call: TRBJ2-2; cdr3_nt: TGTGCCAGCAGCTTAAGTTCGGGTGGGGAGCTGTTTTTT; cdr3_aa: CASSLSSGGELFF
v_call: TRBV5-1; clone_size: many; d_call: NA; j_call: TRBJ2-5; cdr3_nt: TGCGCCAGCAGCTTGGTTGGCCCCGGAGAGACCCAGTACTTC; cdr3_aa: CASSLVGPGETQYF
v_call: TRBV9; clone_size: NA; d_call: TRBD1; j_call: TRBJ1-1; cdr3_nt: TGTGCCAGCAGCGCCCAGACAGGGCAGGGCACTGAAGCTTTCTTT; cdr3_aa: CASSAQTGQGTEAFF
v_call: TRBV14; clone_size: NA; d_call: TRBD2; j_call: TRBJ2-5; cdr3_nt: TGTGCCAGCAGCCAAGTTGACCTGGGAGGGTGGTCAGCAAAAGAGACCCAGTACTTC; cdr3_aa: CASSQVDLGGWSAKETQYF
v_call: TRBV30; clone_size: NA; d_call: NA; j_call: TRBJ2-1; cdr3_nt: TGTGCCTGGAACAGACAGTACAATGAGCAGTTCTTC; cdr3_aa: CAWNRQYNEQFF
v_call: TRBV19; clone_size: NA; d_call: TRBD1; j_call: TRBJ2-4; cdr3_nt: TGTGCCAGTACAGAGGGCCCGACAGGGATGGCCAAAAACATTCAGTACTTC; cdr3_aa: CASTEGPTGMAKNIQYF
v_call: TRBV2; clone_size: NA; d_call: TRBD2; j_call: TRBJ2-1; cdr3_nt: TGTGCCAGCAGTGAATGGGGGACTAGCTCCTACAATGAGCAGTTCTTC; cdr3_aa: CASSEWGTSSYNEQFF
v_call: TRBV6-1; clone_size: NA; d_call: NA; j_call: TRBJ2-1; cdr3_nt: TGTGCCAGCACCCTCGTCTTAGCGCGGAATGAGCAGTTCTTC; cdr3_aa: CASTLVLARNEQFF
v_call: TRBV7-9; clone_size: NA; d_call: NA; j_call: TRBJ2-3; cdr3_nt: TGTGCCAGCGCGACCAGGACGGCGGCTAGCACAGATACGCAGTATTTT; cdr3_aa: CASATRTAASTDTQYF
v_call: TRBV29-1; clone_size: NA; d_call: NA; j_call: TRBJ1-4; cdr3_nt: TGCAGCGTAAGGGGAAATGAAAAACTGTTTTTT; cdr3_aa: CSVRGNEKLFF
v_call: TRBV18; clone_size: NA; d_call: NA; j_call: TRBJ1-2; cdr3_nt: TGTGCCAGCTCACCCCAGGGGATCAACTATGGCTACACCTTC; cdr3_aa: CASSPQGINYGYTF
v_call: TRBV30; clone_size: few; d_call: NA; j_call: TRBJ1-1; cdr3_nt: TGTGCCTGGGAGGGAAACATGAACACTGAAGCTTTCTTT; cdr3_aa: CAWEGNMNTEAFF
v_call: TRBV5-1; clone_size: NA; d_call: TRBD2; j_call: TRBJ2-7; cdr3_nt: TGCGCCAGCAGTCAAAGACTAGCGGGAAATTCCTACGAGCAGTACTTC; cdr3_aa: CASSQRLAGNSYEQYF
v_call: TRBV19; clone_size: many; d_call: NA; j_call: TRBJ1-2; cdr3_nt: TGTGCCAGTAGGGATTACAGGGACACTCAGATCTATGGCTACACCTTC; cdr3_aa: CASRDYRDTQIYGYTF
v_call: TRBV5-4; clone_size: NA; d_call: TRBD2; j_call: TRBJ2-1; cdr3_nt: TGTGCCAGCAGCTTGGGGGGAGGGCCATACAATGAGCAGTTCTTC; cdr3_aa: CASSLGGGPYNEQFF
v_call: TRBV4-1; clone_size: NA; d_call: NA; j_call: TRBJ2-3; cdr3_nt: TGCGCCAGCAGCCACGGACCCGGAGCGCAGTATTTT; cdr3_aa: CASSHGPGAQYF
v_call: TRBV5-1; clone_size: NA; d_call: TRBD2; j_call: TRBJ2-3; cdr3_nt: TGCGCCAGCAGCTTGGTAGCGGGAGTCCTGGCGAATACGCAGTATTTT; cdr3_aa: CASSLVAGVLANTQYF
v_call: TRBV5-1; clone_size: NA; d_call: NA; j_call: TRBJ1-1; cdr3_nt: TGCGCCAGCAGCTCCGCACAGGGAGGGCTTGAAGCTTTCTTT; cdr3_aa: CASSSAQGGLEAFF
v_call: TRBV18; clone_size: NA; d_call: NA; j_call: TRBJ2-7; cdr3_nt: TGTGCCAGCTCACCACGGGCTCCTTCATCCTACGAGCAGTACTTC; cdr3_aa: CASSPRAPSSYEQYF
v_call: TRBV7-9; clone_size: NA; d_call: NA; j_call: TRBJ2-7; cdr3_nt: TGTGCCAGCAGCCCTGGACAGCAAGGATCCTACGAGCAGTACTTC; cdr3_aa: CASSPGQQGSYEQYF
v_call: TRBV27; clone_size: NA; d_call: TRBD2; j_call: TRBJ2-1; cdr3_nt: TGTGCCAGCAGGTTAGGCCCAGGACTAGCGGGAGGCAATGAGCAGTTCTTC; cdr3_aa: CASRLGPGLAGGNEQFF
v_call: TRBV7-9; clone_size: NA; d_call: NA; j_call: TRBJ2-3; cdr3_nt: TGTGCCAGCAGCTTAGACCTAGCCGTGGATACGCAGTATTTT; cdr3_aa: CASSLDLAVDTQYF
v_call: TRBV7-3; clone_size: NA; d_call: NA; j_call: TRBJ1-1; cdr3_nt: TGTGCCAGCAGCTTAGGGAGATTTAACACTGAAGCTTTCTTT; cdr3_aa: CASSLGRFNTEAFF
v_call: TRBV5-8; clone_size: NA; d_call: NA; j_call: TRBJ1-5; cdr3_nt: TGTGCCAGCAGCTTGGGGCCGGGTACGGGGCCCCAGCATTTT; cdr3_aa: CASSLGPGTGPQHF
v_call: TRBV2; clone_size: NA; d_call: NA; j_call: TRBJ2-7; cdr3_nt: TGTGCCAGCAGTGAGCGGAGGGGGGCAGACGAGCAGTACTTC; cdr3_aa: CASSERRGADEQYF
v_call: TRBV7-8; clone_size: NA; d_call: NA; j_call: TRBJ1-1; cdr3_nt: TGTGCCAGCAGCTTTAAGACAGCGAACACTGAAGCTTTCTTT; cdr3_aa: CASSFKTANTEAFF
v_call: TRBV10-3; clone_size: few; d_call: NA; j_call: TRBJ1-4; cdr3_nt: TGTGCCATCAGTTCGGGGGGGTCTAATGAAAAACTGTTTTTT; cdr3_aa: CAISSGGSNEKLFF
v_call: TRBV18; clone_size: NA; d_call: TRBD2; j_call: TRBJ2-1; cdr3_nt: TGTGCCAGCTCAGACGGACTAGCGGGGTGGAATGAGCAGTTCTTC; cdr3_aa: CASSDGLAGWNEQFF
v_call: TRBV28; clone_size: NA; d_call: TRBD1; j_call: TRBJ1-5; cdr3_nt: TGTGCCAGCAGTTTGGTAACAGGGGGGATTTTGTCCCAGCATTTT; cdr3_aa: CASSLVTGGILSQHF
v_call: TRBV11-2; clone_size: NA; d_call: TRBD2; j_call: TRBJ2-2; cdr3_nt: TGTGCCAGCAGCGCTAGCGGGAGGACGTACACCGGGGAGCTGTTTTTT; cdr3_aa: CASSASGRTYTGELFF
v_call: TRBV30; clone_size: NA; d_call: NA; j_call: TRBJ1-4; cdr3_nt: TGTGCCTGGAGCATGCGTACCCTAACTAATGAAAAACTGTTTTTT; cdr3_aa: CAWSMRTLTNEKLFF
v_call: TRBV19; clone_size: NA; d_call: NA; j_call: TRBJ1-4; cdr3_nt: TGTGCCAGTAGTATCCGCAGTCGGGGACAAGAAAAACTGTTTTTT; cdr3_aa: CASSIRSRGQEKLFF
v_call: TRBV7-2; clone_size: NA; d_call: NA; j_call: TRBJ2-7; cdr3_nt: TGTGCCAGCAGCTTCCGGGACGGCTCCTACGAGCAGTACTTC; cdr3_aa: CASSFRDGSYEQYF